The source of this T cell receptor beta chain is a study of graft-versus-host responses after intestinal transplantation. Measured with immunoSEQ multiplex PCR; TCRdb has only the in-frame clones, and not every one. The table includes 90,000 to 95,000 clones, roughly 90% detected once. Comments on this clone: Antigen specificity is unknown.

The V end lost 10 bases, the J end lost 0 bases, and 16 bases lay between the germline ends. The CDR3 totals 14 residues. In germline, CDR1 is MGHRA, CDR2 YSYEKL. The chain recombines TRBV4-1 with TRBJ2-7; a possible D gene is TRBD2 (6 bases). The sample consisted of unstimulated CD8+ T cells sorted from spleen or lymph node cells, taken before intestinal transplant. The TCR was taken from a human donor who received an intestinal transplant. CDR3 residues: CATRKRAGSYEQYF. The CDR3 bases are TGCGCCACCAGGAAGCGGGCAGGCTCCTACGAGCAGTACTTC.